This entry features one T cell receptor (beta chain) sequence. Produced via immunoSEQ multiplex PCR; TCRdb's table is partial and in-frame only. The sample shows about 170,000 clones, about 86% of them seen only once. The V gene lost 1 base and the J gene lost 7 bases, with 11 bases spanning the gap. CDR3 size: 15 residues. CDR1 LGHDT and CDR2 YNNKEL come from the germline V gene (reference sequence). The sample originates from a study of blood T cell repertoires in COVID-19. This TCR derives from a man aged 18 to 30 with active or convalescent COVID-19. This chain joins TRBV3-1 (or the pseudogene TRBV3-2) and TRBJ1-6; D not resolved. Sequenced input: peripheral blood. The CDR3 bases are TGTGCCAGCAGCCAAGGACTACAGCAAAATTCACCCCTCCACTTT. It codes for CASSQGLQQNSPLHF.